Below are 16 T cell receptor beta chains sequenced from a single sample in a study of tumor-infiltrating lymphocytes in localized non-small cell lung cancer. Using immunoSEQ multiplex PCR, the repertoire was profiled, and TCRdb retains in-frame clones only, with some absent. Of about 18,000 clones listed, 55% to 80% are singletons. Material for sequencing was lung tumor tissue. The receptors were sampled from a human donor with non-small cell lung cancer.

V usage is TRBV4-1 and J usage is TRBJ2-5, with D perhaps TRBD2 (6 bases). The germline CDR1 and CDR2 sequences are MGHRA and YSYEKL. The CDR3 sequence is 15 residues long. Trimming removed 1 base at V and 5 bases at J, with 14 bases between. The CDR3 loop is CASSQVDGRGETQYF. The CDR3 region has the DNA TGCGCCAGCAGCCAAGTTGACGGGAGAGGGGAGACCCAGTACTTC.

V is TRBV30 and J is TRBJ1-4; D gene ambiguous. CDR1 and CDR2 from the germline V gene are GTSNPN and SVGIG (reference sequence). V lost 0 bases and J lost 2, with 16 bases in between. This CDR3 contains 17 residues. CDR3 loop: CAWSVSPPFLTNEKLFF. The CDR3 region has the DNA TGTGCCTGGAGTGTGTCTCCCCCCTTCCTGACTAATGAAAAACTGTTTTTT.

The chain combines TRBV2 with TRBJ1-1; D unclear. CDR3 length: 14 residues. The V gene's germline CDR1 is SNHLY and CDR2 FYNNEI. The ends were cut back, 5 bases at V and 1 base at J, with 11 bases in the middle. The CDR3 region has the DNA TGTGCCAGCAGTTCCCTGGCGAGGAACACTGAAGCTTTCTTT. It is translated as CASSSLARNTEAFF.

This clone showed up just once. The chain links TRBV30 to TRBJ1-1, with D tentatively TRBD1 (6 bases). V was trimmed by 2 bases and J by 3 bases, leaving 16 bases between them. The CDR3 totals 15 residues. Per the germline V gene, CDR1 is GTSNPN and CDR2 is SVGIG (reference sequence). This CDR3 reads CAWSNQGIGDTEAFF. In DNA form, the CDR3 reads TGTGCCTGGAGTAACCAGGGGATCGGGGACACTGAAGCTTTCTTT.

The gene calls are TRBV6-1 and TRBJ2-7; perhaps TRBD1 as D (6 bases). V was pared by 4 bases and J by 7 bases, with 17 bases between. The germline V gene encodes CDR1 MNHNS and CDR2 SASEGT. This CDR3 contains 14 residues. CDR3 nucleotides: TGTGCCAGCAGTGTACCACAGGGTATTTCGGAGCAGTACTTC. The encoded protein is CASSVPQGISEQYF.

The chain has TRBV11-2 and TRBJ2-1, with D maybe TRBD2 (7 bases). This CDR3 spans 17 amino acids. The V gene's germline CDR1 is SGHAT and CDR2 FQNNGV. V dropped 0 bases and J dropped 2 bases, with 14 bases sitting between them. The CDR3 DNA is TGTGCCAGCAGCTTAGATGGGGCGGGGGCCCCCTACAATGAGCAGTTCTTC. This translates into CASSLDGAGAPYNEQFF.

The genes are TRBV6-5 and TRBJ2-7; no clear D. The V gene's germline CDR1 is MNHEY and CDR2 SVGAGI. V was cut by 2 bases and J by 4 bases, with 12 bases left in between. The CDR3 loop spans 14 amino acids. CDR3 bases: TGTGCCAGCAGTTACGGTGCGCTTGGGTACGAGCAGTACTTC. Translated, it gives CASSYGALGYEQYF.

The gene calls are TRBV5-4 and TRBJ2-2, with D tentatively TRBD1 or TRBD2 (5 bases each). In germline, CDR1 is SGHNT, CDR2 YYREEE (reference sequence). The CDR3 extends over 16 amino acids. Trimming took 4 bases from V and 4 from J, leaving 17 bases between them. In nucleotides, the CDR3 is TGTGCCAGCAGCCAGGACGGGGCCGGAGGCACCGGGGAGCTGTTTTTT. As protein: CASSQDGAGGTGELFF.

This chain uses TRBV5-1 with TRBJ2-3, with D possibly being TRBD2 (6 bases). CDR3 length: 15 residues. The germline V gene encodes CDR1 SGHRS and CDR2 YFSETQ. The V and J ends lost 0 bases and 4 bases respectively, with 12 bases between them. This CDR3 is CASSLGNSGSDTQYF. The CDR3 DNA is TGCGCCAGCAGCTTGGGAAATAGCGGTTCAGATACGCAGTATTTT.

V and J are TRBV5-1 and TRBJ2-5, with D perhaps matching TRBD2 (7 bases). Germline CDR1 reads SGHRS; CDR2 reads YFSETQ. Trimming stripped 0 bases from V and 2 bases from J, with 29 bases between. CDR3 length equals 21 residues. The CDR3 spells CASSLGVGGFGRALAQETQYF. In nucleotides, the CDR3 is TGCGCCAGCAGCTTGGGGGTCGGGGGCTTTGGGAGGGCCCTCGCGCAAGAGACCCAGTACTTC.

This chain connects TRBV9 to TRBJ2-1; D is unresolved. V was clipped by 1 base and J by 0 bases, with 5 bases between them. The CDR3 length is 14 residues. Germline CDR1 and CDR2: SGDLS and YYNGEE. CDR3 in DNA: TGTGCCAGCAGCGTATCTAGCTCCTACAATGAGCAGTTCTTC. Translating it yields CASSVSSSYNEQFF.

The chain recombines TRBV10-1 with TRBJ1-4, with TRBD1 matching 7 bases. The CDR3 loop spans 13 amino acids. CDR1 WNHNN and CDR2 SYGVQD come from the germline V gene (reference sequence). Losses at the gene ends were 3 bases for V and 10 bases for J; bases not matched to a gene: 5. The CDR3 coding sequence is TGCGCCAGCAGTGAATCAGGGGGGGGAAAACTGTTTTTT. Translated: CASSESGGGKLFF.

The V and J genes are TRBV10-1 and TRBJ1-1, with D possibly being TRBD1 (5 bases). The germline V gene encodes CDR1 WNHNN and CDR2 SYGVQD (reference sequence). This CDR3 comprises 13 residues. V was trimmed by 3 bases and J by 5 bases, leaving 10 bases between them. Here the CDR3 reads CASSDHGGTEAFF. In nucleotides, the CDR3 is TGCGCCAGCAGTGACCACGGGGGGACTGAAGCTTTCTTT.

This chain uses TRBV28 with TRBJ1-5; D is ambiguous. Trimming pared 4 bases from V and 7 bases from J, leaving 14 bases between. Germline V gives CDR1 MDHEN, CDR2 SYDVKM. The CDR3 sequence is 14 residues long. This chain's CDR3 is CASSSTEGGQPQHF. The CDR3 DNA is TGTGCCAGCAGTTCAACGGAGGGAGGGCAGCCCCAGCATTTT.

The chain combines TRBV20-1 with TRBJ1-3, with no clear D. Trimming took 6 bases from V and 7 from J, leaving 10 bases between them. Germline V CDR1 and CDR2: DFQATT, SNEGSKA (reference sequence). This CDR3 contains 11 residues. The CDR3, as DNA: TGCAGTGCCACCAATCAGAACACCATATATTTT. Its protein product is CSATNQNTIYF.

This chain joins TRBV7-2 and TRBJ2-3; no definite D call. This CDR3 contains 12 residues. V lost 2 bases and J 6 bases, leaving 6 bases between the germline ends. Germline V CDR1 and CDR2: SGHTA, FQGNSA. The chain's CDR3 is CASSLMGDTQYF. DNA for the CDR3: TGTGCCAGCAGCTTAATGGGGGATACGCAGTATTTT.